The sequence of this T cell receptor beta chain was determined in a study of blood T cell repertoires in COVID-19 (dated by TCRdb to the early 2020s). Some background on the complete study: Samples covering the acute and convalescent phases of COVID-19 were provided by collaborators in the United States, Italy and Spain. The prospective study material was composed of cDNA or gDNA derived from T cells, B-cell-depleted T cells, or PBMCs. The dataset comprised deeply sampled blood TCRbeta repertoires from subjects exposed to, actively infected with, or recovered from COVID-19. The repertoires were made available in a free public database intended to serve as a resource for research on the immune response to SARS-CoV-2. The samples were drawn from two sources: the first 160 participants of the ongoing ImmuneRACE study, and about 1,300 subjects contributed by 6 global collaborators. A de-identified subject ID, COVID-19 status, age in years and sex were almost always included in the sample metadata. Where available, HLA class I and class II types were obtained from metadata supplied by the sample provider rather than from assay-based typing. On the study overall, not on this receptor specifically: Clinical and demographic metadata were provided uncurated, with the amount varying by source and participant.

TCRbeta CDR3 regions were amplified from genomic DNA by means of the immunoSEQ Assay, a bias-controlled multiplex PCR. The authors' pipeline ran thus. The number of nucleated cells in each sample was estimated by amplification of reference gene primers within the assay. To quantify the absolute abundance of each unique TCRbeta CDR3 rearrangement, sequence reads were collapsed and filtered. For each sample, productive Simpson clonality was calculated as the square root of Simpson's diversity index across productive rearrangements. TCRdb mirrors the immuneACCESS table, restricted to in-frame sequences. Some clones are absent from its copies; in checked studies, under half trace to an unresolved V gene, and the reason for the others is unknown. The V and J calls and clone size come from that table; D and trimming were worked out from the DNA. Present in this sample are a few hundred thousand clones, about 86% of which were seen just once. 14% to 15% of the sample is taken by the ten largest.

The CDR3 runs 15 residues from the cysteine to the phenylalanine. The DNA shown is the 45-base CDR3, in frame from base 1. The germline V gene (reference sequence) specifies LNHDA as CDR1 and SQIVND as CDR2. V is pared back by 1 base and J by 7 bases, with 11 bases lying between the germline termini. Of note for this clone: What this receptor recognizes is not known. It has no much larger one-base neighbor in the sample; base qualities were not kept.

Enrolling through a virtual design, the prospective study's participants ranged in age from roughly 18 to 95 years and lived across more than 20 United States geographic areas. Cohort assignment in the prospective study relied on participant-reported clinical history from a screening survey and a study questionnaire. Mobile phlebotomists in the prospective study collected whole blood, serum and a nasopharyngeal or oropharyngeal swab from every participant. Participants in the prospective study had the option to provide additional blood draws and questionnaires over a roughly 2-month period. Before DNA extraction, prospective study blood samples were shipped either frozen or at room temperature.

This TCR was sampled from a woman between 45 and 60 years old with acute COVID-19. The sequenced sample consisted of PBMCs or T cells enriched from blood (not recorded which). This sequence uses TRBV19 and TRBJ1-6; the D segment could be TRBD1, given 6 matching bases. The bases read TGTGCCAGTAGTATAGTGGGGGCTGGAAATTCACCCCTCCACTTT. The encoded protein is CASSIVGAGNSPLHF.